A single sample gave rise to the 22 T cell receptor beta chains below, sequenced in a study of cytomegalovirus exposure and HLA in healthy donors. With 60 Vbeta and 13 Jbeta primers, the PCR was carried out. The protocol was immunoSEQ multiplex PCR, while the TCRdb copy is restricted to in-frame clones and leaves out a portion. Counted here are approximately 220,000 clones, more than 65% occurring once; the ten biggest clones make up approximately 1.7%. The specimen was PBMCs. The receptors stem from a woman in her twenties or thirties in good health and CMV-seronegative.

The chain has TRBV19 and TRBJ2-3; D may be TRBD2 (6 bases). CDR3 size: 13 residues. V was cut by 10 bases and J by 6 bases, with 17 bases left in between. Germline CDR1 LNHDA, CDR2 SQIVND (reference sequence). The CDR3: CATRGLAKDTQYF. As DNA, the CDR3 is TGTGCCACCCGGGGACTCGCAAAGGATACGCAGTATTTT.

The chain joins TRBV29-1 to TRBJ1-2; no firm D call. This CDR3 has 9 amino acids. The V gene lost 3 bases and the J gene lost 11 bases, with 7 bases spanning the gap. CDR1 SQVTM and CDR2 ANQGSEA come from the germline V gene. CDR3 amino acids: CSVDTGYTF. CDR3 sequence (DNA): TGCAGCGTTGATACGGGTTACACCTTC.

Comments on this clone: Other DNA sequences of this sample code for an identical CDR3. The rearrangement joins TRBV6-5 to TRBJ1-1; D unresolved. This CDR3 contains 11 residues. Germline CDR1 and CDR2: MNHEY and SVGAGI. Trimming stripped 4 bases from V and 10 bases from J, with 10 bases between. CDR3 sequence reads: CASSSIHGAFF. The DNA for the CDR3 is TGTGCCAGCAGTTCTATTCATGGAGCTTTCTTT.

The rearrangement links TRBV2 to TRBJ1-1, with TRBD1 as a possible D gene (6 bases). The V and J ends lost 6 bases and 0 bases respectively, with 11 bases between them. The germline V gene encodes CDR1 SNHLY and CDR2 FYNNEI. The CDR3 sequence is 14 residues long. CDR3 DNA sequence: TGTGCCAGCAGCAGGGGCGAGGTGAACACTGAAGCTTTCTTT. Residues: CASSRGEVNTEAFF.

The chain combines TRBV6-6 with TRBJ2-5; D call uncertain. The CDR3 length is 14 residues. V was pared by 2 bases and J by 5 bases, with 12 bases between. The germline CDR1 and CDR2 sequences are MNHNY and SVGAGI (reference sequence). For the CDR3, the DNA is TGTGCCAGCAGTTACCTCGGGTCCATGGAGACCCAGTACTTC. This codes for CASSYLGSMETQYF.

Here the CDR3 reads CASSYTTNTEAFF. Here the CDR3 DNA reads TGTGCCAGTAGTTACACAACGAACACTGAAGCTTTCTTT. J is TRBJ1-1 and V is TRBV19; no definite D call. Trimming left V 5 bases short and J 1 base short, with 8 bases between. Germline loops: CDR1 LNHDA, CDR2 SQIVND (reference sequence). The CDR3 contains 13 residues.

The J gene is TRBJ2-7, the V gene TRBV6-5; 8 nucleotides align to TRBD2. The J segment lost 0 bases and the V segment lost 8 bases, leaving 6 bases of the junction unmatched. The germline V gene has CDR1 MNHEY and CDR2 SVGAGI. The CDR3 has 14 residues. The CDR3 DNA reads as TGTGCCAGCGGTAGAGCGGGGGTCTCCTACGAGCAGTACTTC. The encoded protein is CASGRAGVSYEQYF.

The chain's CDR3 is CASSSSGQVYGYTF. The CDR3 DNA is TGTGCCAGCAGCTCCTCGGGACAGGTCTATGGCTACACCTTC. V is TRBV7-3 and J is TRBJ1-2, with TRBD1 matching over 8 bases. Germline V lookup: CDR1 SGHTA, CDR2 FQGTGA. After removal of 4 bases from V and 4 bases from J, the junction contained 5 bases not matched to a gene. This CDR3 has 14 residues.

The count of this clone is one. The chain has TRBV30 and TRBJ1-3; D is unclear. The CDR3 length is 18 residues. CDR1 is GTSNPN, CDR2 SVGIG, per germline (reference sequence). V dropped 4 bases and J dropped 0 bases, with 22 bases sitting between them. The CDR3 nucleotides are TGTGCCTGGATCCCCCCCGGGGTCCTCCCAAGCTCTGGAAACACCATATATTTT. Protein product: CAWIPPGVLPSSGNTIYF.

The chain carries TRBV23-1 and TRBJ2-5; 7 bases are a match to TRBD2. TRBV23-1 is reported as an ORF; its role is uncertain. Trimming removed 7 bases from V and 2 bases from J; junction bases left unmatched: 7. This CDR3 is 14 amino acids long. CDR3 residues: CASNSGGGQETQYF. The CDR3 DNA reads TGCGCCAGCAATAGTGGGGGAGGGCAAGAGACCCAGTACTTC.

The chain joins TRBV28 to TRBJ2-5; no clear D. Trimming removed 1 base at V and 0 bases at J, with 3 bases between. The germline gives CDR1 MDHEN, CDR2 SYDVKM. The length of the CDR3 is 13 residues. CDR3 protein: CASSLFNQETQYF. In DNA form, the CDR3 reads TGTGCCAGCAGTTTATTTAACCAAGAGACCCAGTACTTC.

This clone was detected only a few times. Other DNA sequences from this sample encode an identical CDR3 as well. This chain uses TRBV12-5 with TRBJ2-3; the D gene is possibly TRBD1 (5 bases). The germline gives CDR1 LGHNT, CDR2 FRNRAP. There are 16 residues in the CDR3. The V end was cut by 1 base, the J end by 0 bases, with 11 bases between. CDR3 bases: TGTGCTAGTGGTTTGGCCTTGACAGCTAGCACAGATACGCAGTATTTT. The encoded protein is CASGLALTASTDTQYF.

The CDR3 region has the DNA TGTGCCAGCAGCGTTAGCGGGGGGGCCTTATTTGGAGAGACCCAGTACTTC. Translated, it gives CASSVSGGALFGETQYF. The rearrangement joins TRBV11-3 to TRBJ2-5, with 11 nucleotides matching TRBD2. The CDR3 totals 17 residues. The V and J ends lost 5 bases and 4 bases, in that order; junction bases with no gene match: 12. Germline values: CDR1 SGHNT, CDR2 YENEEA.

The V and J genes are TRBV5-6 and TRBJ2-3, with 8 bases that match TRBD2. Unmatched junction bases numbered 14, after V lost 5 bases and J lost 6 bases. Germline assignment: CDR1 SGHDT and CDR2 YYEEEE. CDR3 size: 16 residues. This chain's CDR3 is CASSRPSKRGTDTQYF. The CDR3 DNA follows: TGTGCCAGCAGTCGGCCGTCCAAGCGGGGGACCGATACGCAGTATTTT.

V usage is TRBV7-9 and J usage is TRBJ2-3; D is unresolved. There are 16 residues in the CDR3. With 1 base removed from V and 2 bases from J, the gap between germline ends came to 13 bases. The germline gives CDR1 SEHNR, CDR2 FQNEAQ (reference sequence). CDR3 region: CASSLGAYYHTDTQYF. The CDR3 DNA sequence: TGTGCCAGCAGCTTAGGAGCGTACTACCACACAGATACGCAGTATTTT.

V usage is TRBV5-4 and J usage is TRBJ2-1, with D tentatively TRBD2 (5 bases). The V gene's germline CDR1 is SGHNT and CDR2 YYREEE (reference sequence). The CDR3 contains 13 residues. Trimming cost V 4 bases and J 9 bases, with 14 bases left between them. The CDR3 sequence is CASSPLAAGEQFF. CDR3 DNA sequence: TGTGCCAGCAGCCCTCTAGCAGCTGGTGAGCAGTTCTTC.

V and J are TRBV14 and TRBJ2-2, with D perhaps matching TRBD2 (6 bases). CDR1 and CDR2 from the germline V gene are SGHDN and FVKESK. Trimming stripped 2 bases from V and 0 bases from J, with 13 bases between. The CDR3 spans 17 residues. The CDR3 region has the DNA TGTGCCAGCAGCCAATTACCGGGACTCTCGAACACCGGGGAGCTGTTTTTT. Translation gives CASSQLPGLSNTGELFF.

This chain uses TRBV11-2 with TRBJ2-2; 7 bases are a match to TRBD1. Germline V gene sequence: CDR1 SGHAT, CDR2 FQNNGV. This CDR3 region has 16 residues. J lost 4 bases, V lost 6 bases, and 11 bases had no gene match. The CDR3 DNA reads as TGTGCCAGCAGTCTCGGGAAGGGGGCGGCCACCGGGGAGCTGTTTTTT. Encoded protein: CASSLGKGAATGELFF.

The rearrangement links TRBV19 to TRBJ1-1; D gene ambiguous. V dropped 3 bases and J dropped 1 base, with 3 bases sitting between them. Looked up from germline, CDR1 is LNHDA and CDR2 is SQIVND (reference sequence). CDR3 length: 12 amino acids. The CDR3 DNA follows: TGTGCCAGTAGTATCTCGAACACTGAAGCTTTCTTT. Its protein product is CASSISNTEAFF.

The chain is built from TRBV9 and TRBJ1-5, with D perhaps matching TRBD1 (6 bases). The CDR3 length is 13 residues. Germline CDR1 and CDR2: SGDLS and YYNGEE. V lost 4 bases and J lost 4, with 9 bases in between. The CDR3 region is CASSLQGNQPQHF. The CDR3 coding sequence is TGTGCCAGCAGCTTGCAGGGGAATCAGCCCCAGCATTTT.

The rearrangement uses TRBV9 and TRBJ2-7; tentative D call: TRBD2 (6 bases). The length of the CDR3 is 15 residues. In germline, CDR1 is SGDLS, CDR2 YYNGEE. Trimming left V 0 bases short and J 0 bases short, with 10 bases between. The CDR3 sequence: CASSVASGPSYEQYF. The CDR3 DNA is TGTGCCAGCAGCGTAGCAAGCGGGCCCTCCTACGAGCAGTACTTC.

This chain joins TRBV11-3 and TRBJ2-5; 8 bases agree with TRBD2. The CDR3 is made up of 14 amino acids. V was clipped by 10 bases and J by 5 bases; unmatched bases: 12. In germline, CDR1 is SGHNT, CDR2 YENEEA. CDR3: CATQAGVYEETQYF. In DNA, the CDR3 is TGTGCCACCCAAGCGGGGGTTTACGAGGAGACCCAGTACTTC.